These T cell receptor beta chains were read from a single sample in a study of PD-1 blockade in classical Hodgkin lymphoma. Data came from immunoSEQ multiplex PCR; TCRdb stores just in-frame clones and leaves some out. In the table there are around 31,000 clones, around 92% of which are singletons. The sample taken for sequencing was CD4+ T cells from blood. These receptors were collected from a human donor with classical Hodgkin lymphoma. Both conserved end residues are part of each CDR3. The order of the fields is CDR3 protein, CDR3 DNA, clone size, V gene, J gene, D gene. A D gene is named only where the DNA matches it firmly. Not every row has a clone size; where given, it reads once, few, many or a size class.

CASSQVPGSSYGYTF	TGCGCCAGCAGCCAAGTTCCAGGGAGTAGCTATGGCTACACCTTC	-	TRBV4-1	TRBJ1-2	-
CASSVAGGQFF	TGTGCCAGCAGCGTAGCGGGTGGGCAGTTCTTC	-	TRBV7-2	TRBJ2-1	TRBD2
CASSRTVNTGELFF	TGTGCCAGCAGCAGGACCGTGAACACCGGGGAGCTGTTTTTT	-	TRBV7-2	TRBJ2-2	-
CASSQDPPGGWEKLFF	TGCGCCAGCAGCCAAGATCCCCCAGGGGGTTGGGAAAAACTGTTTTTT	once	TRBV4-1	TRBJ1-4	TRBD1
CASSLSGTGSMIKSYEQYF	TGTGCCAGCAGCCTTTCCGGGACAGGGAGCATGATTAAATCCTACGAGCAGTACTTC	-	TRBV7-2	TRBJ2-7	TRBD1
CASSPRALAGASNEQFF	TGCGCCAGCAGCCCCCGCGCACTAGCGGGAGCTTCGAATGAGCAGTTCTTC	-	TRBV5-1	TRBJ2-1	TRBD2
CASSPIPGGLGGYTF	TGTGCCAGCAGTCCTATTCCCGGGGGCTTGGGCGGCTACACCTTC	-	TRBV28	TRBJ1-2	-
CSVVVGEKLFF	TGCAGCGTTGTTGTCGGGGAAAAACTGTTTTTT	-	TRBV29-1	TRBJ1-4	-
CASSVAGTGDNEQFF	TGTGCCAGCAGCGTAGCGGGTACCGGCGACAATGAGCAGTTCTTC	-	TRBV9	TRBJ2-1	-
CASSLDGWETQYF	TGTGCCAGCAGCTTGGACGGTTGGGAGACCCAGTACTTC	-	TRBV5-4	TRBJ2-5	-
CAISDLGQGLGEAFF	TGTGCCATCAGTGACTTGGGACAGGGCTTAGGTGAAGCTTTCTTT	-	TRBV10-3	TRBJ1-1	TRBD1
CASSLGQETYEQYF	TGTGCCAGCAGCCTGGGACAGGAAACCTACGAGCAGTACTTC	-	TRBV5-4	TRBJ2-7	TRBD1
CASSLGGQGHEQYF	TGTGCCAGCAGCTTAGGGGGACAGGGTCACGAGCAGTACTTC	-	TRBV11-3	TRBJ2-7	TRBD1
CASSRMLYEQYF	TGTGCCAGCAGTCGGATGCTTTACGAGCAGTACTTC	-	TRBV28	TRBJ2-7	-
CSVKGQGADTEAFF	TGCAGCGTTAAGGGACAGGGGGCCGACACTGAAGCTTTCTTT	-	TRBV29-1	TRBJ1-1	TRBD1
CAWETGYETQYF	TGTGCCTGGGAAACAGGCTACGAGACCCAGTACTTC	-	TRBV30	TRBJ2-5	-
CASSSDGTAKNIQYF	TGTGCCAGTAGTTCAGACGGGACAGCCAAAAACATTCAGTACTTC	-	TRBV19	TRBJ2-4	-
CASSLSVGSGANVLTF	TGCGCCAGCAGCTTGTCCGTAGGATCTGGGGCCAACGTCCTGACTTTC	few	TRBV5-1	TRBJ2-6	-
CASSYPAWGFGTEAFF	TGTGCCAGTAGTTACCCAGCTTGGGGCTTCGGGACTGAAGCTTTCTTT	-	TRBV19	TRBJ1-1	-
CASSLEGMGGYTF	TGTGCCAGCAGTTTGGAGGGAATGGGGGGCTACACCTTC	-	TRBV28	TRBJ1-2	-
CASSIPLEIEKLFF	TGTGCCAGTAGTATTCCGTTGGAGATTGAAAAACTGTTTTTT	-	TRBV19	TRBJ1-4	-
CASSLTVTVLVGKYREQYF	TGTGCCAGCAGCTTGACCGTGACCGTCCTGGTGGGGAAATATCGGGAGCAGTACTTC	-	TRBV11-2	TRBJ2-7	-
CASSAQGVLSDTQYF	TGTGCCAGCAGTGCCCAGGGGGTGCTCTCAGATACGCAGTATTTT	-	TRBV2	TRBJ2-3	TRBD1
CASSLYEGGGYTF	TGTGCCAGCAGCTTGTACGAGGGGGGTGGCTACACCTTC	-	TRBV5-6	TRBJ1-2	-
CASSPRDRGYGYTF	TGTGCCAGCAGCCCCAGGGACAGGGGCTATGGCTACACCTTC	once	TRBV5-5	TRBJ1-2	TRBD1
CSVDPQNTGELFF	TGCAGCGTTGACCCTCAAAACACCGGGGAGCTGTTTTTT	-	TRBV29-1	TRBJ2-2	-
CASSYGSSGTDTQYF	TGTGCCAGCAGTTATGGTAGTAGCGGTACAGATACGCAGTATTTT	-	TRBV6-5	TRBJ2-3	-
CASSDDRVQGQPQHF	TGTGCCAGCAGTGATGACAGGGTTCAGGGTCAGCCCCAGCATTTT	-	TRBV28	TRBJ1-5	TRBD1